This T cell receptor (beta chain) was recorded in a study of blood T cell repertoires in COVID-19. Background on the study: T cells, B-cell-depleted T cells, or PBMCs provided the cDNA or gDNA that served as material.

Measured with immunoSEQ multiplex PCR; TCRdb has only the in-frame clones, and not every one. The profile shows 200,000 to 300,000 clones, about 90% of them singletons. V lost 5 bases and J lost 6; bases outside the gene matches: 9. This CDR3 is built from 15 residues. Per germline, CDR1 LNHDA and CDR2 SQIVND (reference sequence). The V call is TRBV19, the J call TRBJ1-5; 8 nucleotides match TRBD1. Sample: peripheral blood. This TCR came from a woman between 40 and 50 years old with acute or convalescent COVID-19. This CDR3 reads CASSPRTGRGQPQHF. CDR3 sequence (DNA): TGTGCCAGTAGTCCTCGGACAGGGAGAGGTCAGCCCCAGCATTTT. The full variable domain, in which reference TRBV19 and TRBJ1-5 provide the parts outside the CDR3, is DGGITQSPKYLFRKEGQNVTLSCEQNLNHDAMYWYRQDPGQGLRLIYYSQIVNDFQKGDIAEGYSVSREKKESFPLTVTSAQKNPTAFYLCASSPRTGRGQPQHFGDGTRLSIL.